The rows below give T cell receptor beta chains drawn from one sample of a study of spatial heterogeneity in lung cancer. TCRdb independently ran MiXCR on the 5' RACE reads; one entry per CDR3 protein. The data hold under 75,000 distinct CDR3 sequences, with about an eighth observed a single time. The material sequenced was PBMCs, taken at surgery. The receptor source for this set is a male donor with early-stage non-small cell lung cancer. Each CDR3 is given with its conserved first and last residue. D genes are given only for firm matches. Rows give clone size only sometimes, using once, few, many, or a class for an expanded clone.

abundance: many
j_gene: TRBJ1-1
v_gene: TRBV20-1
d_gene: TRBD1
CDR3nt: TGCAGCAACCGGCCCCAGGGACAGTTTGGTGAAGCTTTCTTT
CDR3aa: CSNRPQGQFGEAFF

abundance: .
j_gene: TRBJ2-7
v_gene: TRBV20-1
d_gene: .
CDR3nt: TGCAGTGCTAGTCTCAGGGGTGTCAGGTCCGAGCAGTACTTC
CDR3aa: CSASLRGVRSEQYF

abundance: .
j_gene: TRBJ2-2
v_gene: TRBV5-1
d_gene: .
CDR3nt: TGCGGCGGGCCAGCAGCTTGGCCAGGGAACACCGGGGAGCTGTTTTTT
CDR3aa: CGGPAAWPGNTGELFF

abundance: .
j_gene: TRBJ2-1
v_gene: TRBV10-3
d_gene: .
CDR3nt: TGTGCCATCAGAATAGCAAGCCCGGGAGCCAATGAGCAGTTCTTC
CDR3aa: CAIRIASPGANEQFF

abundance: many
j_gene: TRBJ2-1
v_gene: TRBV15
d_gene: TRBD1
CDR3nt: TGTGCCACCAGCCCGCGGACAGGATTGAACAATGAGCAGTTCTTC
CDR3aa: CATSPRTGLNNEQFF

abundance: few
j_gene: TRBJ2-7
v_gene: TRBV20-1
d_gene: .
CDR3nt: TGCAGTGCTAGTTACAGCCGACCTCTCTACGAGCAGTACTTC
CDR3aa: CSASYSRPLYEQYF

abundance: few
j_gene: TRBJ1-5
v_gene: TRBV7-8
d_gene: TRBD1
CDR3nt: TGTGCCAGCAGTTATGACAGGGGGAGACAGCCCCAGCATTTT
CDR3aa: CASSYDRGRQPQHF

abundance: .
j_gene: TRBJ2-3
v_gene: TRBV7-9
d_gene: .
CDR3nt: TGTGCCAGCAGCTCCCTGGAGGGGCTCACAGATACGCAGTATTTT
CDR3aa: CASSSLEGLTDTQYF

abundance: many
j_gene: TRBJ1-2
v_gene: TRBV30
d_gene: .
CDR3nt: TGTGCCTGGAGCCCTGCCGACTATGGCTACACCTTC
CDR3aa: CAWSPADYGYTF

abundance: few
j_gene: TRBJ1-5
v_gene: TRBV6-2/TRBV6-3
d_gene: .
CDR3nt: TGTGCCAGCCGAAAGGGGAACCTTAGCAATCAGCCCCAGCATTTT
CDR3aa: CASRKGNLSNQPQHF

abundance: few
j_gene: TRBJ2-7
v_gene: TRBV7-2
d_gene: TRBD1
CDR3nt: TGTGCCAGCAGCTCAGGGACAGGGGGCTTCTACGAGCAGTACTTC
CDR3aa: CASSSGTGGFYEQYF

abundance: .
j_gene: TRBJ2-1
v_gene: TRBV6-5
d_gene: .
CDR3nt: TGTGCCAGCAGTGGCTCTAGCAGTGAGCAGTTCTTC
CDR3aa: CASSGSSSEQFF

abundance: few
j_gene: TRBJ1-5
v_gene: TRBV10-1
d_gene: .
CDR3nt: TGCGCCAGCAGTCAGGGCGTGGGTCAGCCCCAGCATTTT
CDR3aa: CASSQGVGQPQHF

abundance: few
j_gene: TRBJ2-1
v_gene: TRBV6-6
d_gene: .
CDR3nt: TGTGCCAGCACCCCAGGTTCCTACAATGAGCAGTTCTTC
CDR3aa: CASTPGSYNEQFF

abundance: few
j_gene: TRBJ2-2
v_gene: TRBV9
d_gene: TRBD1
CDR3nt: TGTGCCAGCAGCTCCGACAGGGTGTACACCGGGGAGCTGTTTTTT
CDR3aa: CASSSDRVYTGELFF

abundance: many
j_gene: TRBJ1-2
v_gene: TRBV21-1
d_gene: .
CDR3nt: TGTGCCAGCAGCAAAGGAAAAACAGGGTTTGACTGCGGCTACACCTTC
CDR3aa: CASSKGKTGFDCGYTF

abundance: .
j_gene: TRBJ1-2
v_gene: TRBV5-1
d_gene: .
CDR3nt: TGCGCCAGCAGGTGGGAGAGACGCCGAGGAGGCTATGGCTACACCTTC
CDR3aa: CASRWERRRGGYGYTF

abundance: many
j_gene: TRBJ2-1
v_gene: TRBV7-9
d_gene: TRBD2
CDR3nt: TGTGCCAGCAGCTCCGCCGGGACTAGCGGGAGGGGTGAGCAGTTCTTC
CDR3aa: CASSSAGTSGRGEQFF

abundance: many
j_gene: TRBJ2-3
v_gene: TRBV20-1
d_gene: .
CDR3nt: TGCAGTGCCGCCCTGACTAGTCAGCGCCCAGATACGCAGTATTTT
CDR3aa: CSAALTSQRPDTQYF

abundance: few
j_gene: TRBJ2-1
v_gene: TRBV5-8
d_gene: .
CDR3nt: TGTGCCAGCAGCTTGGGGGCGCTAGCCCGGAATGAGCAGTTCTTC
CDR3aa: CASSLGALARNEQFF

abundance: few
j_gene: TRBJ1-4
v_gene: TRBV11-3
d_gene: TRBD1
CDR3nt: TGTGCCAGCAGCTTAAATGGCAGGGGGCTCGAAGAAAAACTGTTTTTT
CDR3aa: CASSLNGRGLEEKLFF

abundance: many
j_gene: TRBJ2-1
v_gene: TRBV10-3
d_gene: .
CDR3nt: TGTGCCATCAGTGAATCACCGGACTACAATGAGCAGTTCTTC
CDR3aa: CAISESPDYNEQFF

abundance: .
j_gene: TRBJ2-7
v_gene: TRBV6-1
d_gene: .
CDR3nt: TGTGCCAGCAGTGAAGCGCCGGGGTTGTTCCCCTACGAGCAGTACTTC
CDR3aa: CASSEAPGLFPYEQYF

abundance: .
j_gene: TRBJ2-7
v_gene: TRBV12-3/TRBV12-4
d_gene: .
CDR3nt: TGTGCCAGCAGTCGTAGAGGACAGAGCTCCTACGAGCAGTACTTC
CDR3aa: CASSRRGQSSYEQYF

abundance: few
j_gene: TRBJ2-1
v_gene: TRBV3-1
d_gene: TRBD2
CDR3nt: TGTGCCAGCAGCCAAGTGAGCGGGAACAATGAGCAGTTCTTC
CDR3aa: CASSQVSGNNEQFF

abundance: .
j_gene: TRBJ2-1
v_gene: TRBV12-3/TRBV12-4
d_gene: .
CDR3nt: TGTGCCAGCAGCCCCACTACTATCAATGAGCAGTTCTTC
CDR3aa: CASSPTTINEQFF

abundance: .
j_gene: TRBJ2-7
v_gene: TRBV5-6
d_gene: .
CDR3nt: TGTGCCAGCGGTAGACAGTCCTACGAGCAGTACTTC
CDR3aa: CASGRQSYEQYF

abundance: .
j_gene: TRBJ2-1
v_gene: TRBV20-1
d_gene: TRBD2
CDR3nt: TGCAGTGCTCCCAGGGCGGGAGGGCCCCACAATGAGCAGTTCTTC
CDR3aa: CSAPRAGGPHNEQFF

abundance: .
j_gene: TRBJ1-1
v_gene: TRBV25-1
d_gene: TRBD1
CDR3nt: TGTGCCAGCAGTGAAGGGGACAGAATTATGAACACTGAAGCTTTCTTT
CDR3aa: CASSEGDRIMNTEAFF

abundance: .
j_gene: TRBJ2-4
v_gene: TRBV20-1
d_gene: TRBD2
CDR3nt: TGCAGTGCCATAGGGACTACCTTAGCCAAAAACATTCAGTACTTC
CDR3aa: CSAIGTTLAKNIQYF

abundance: many
j_gene: TRBJ1-4
v_gene: TRBV6-6
d_gene: .
CDR3nt: TGTGCCAGCAGTTACTTTCGGCCACAGGGAAACGGGAGTGAAAAACTGTTTTTT
CDR3aa: CASSYFRPQGNGSEKLFF

abundance: .
j_gene: TRBJ1-5
v_gene: TRBV7-8
d_gene: .
CDR3nt: TGTGCCAGCAGCGCGCACAGAGATCAGCCCCAGCATTTT
CDR3aa: CASSAHRDQPQHF

abundance: .
j_gene: TRBJ2-1
v_gene: TRBV6-6
d_gene: .
CDR3nt: TGTGCCAGCAGTTACCTGGTAGGGTTGCGATTCAATGAGCAGTTCTTC
CDR3aa: CASSYLVGLRFNEQFF

abundance: few
j_gene: TRBJ1-1
v_gene: TRBV20-1
d_gene: .
CDR3nt: TGCAGTGCTAGAGGAGGTAGACGGTGGAACACTGAAGCTTTCTTT
CDR3aa: CSARGGRRWNTEAFF

abundance: .
j_gene: TRBJ2-6
v_gene: TRBV10-3
d_gene: TRBD1
CDR3nt: TGTGCCATCACAGGGACAGGGGCTCGGTTTGGGGCCAACGTCCTGACTTTC
CDR3aa: CAITGTGARFGANVLTF

abundance: few
j_gene: TRBJ2-1
v_gene: TRBV10-3
d_gene: .
CDR3nt: TGTGCCACAATTTTTGGGCCCTCGGGGCTAGTGGGCAATGAGCAGTTCTTC
CDR3aa: CATIFGPSGLVGNEQFF

abundance: .
j_gene: TRBJ1-1
v_gene: TRBV5-1
d_gene: .
CDR3nt: TGCGCCAGCAGCTTCGCCGGGGCAGGGATCACTGAAGCTTTCTTT
CDR3aa: CASSFAGAGITEAFF

abundance: few
j_gene: TRBJ2-7
v_gene: TRBV10-2
d_gene: TRBD1
CDR3nt: TGCGCCAGCAGACAGGGGGCGGAAGAGCAGTACTTC
CDR3aa: CASRQGAEEQYF

abundance: few
j_gene: TRBJ2-7
v_gene: TRBV9
d_gene: .
CDR3nt: TGTGCCAGCAGCGTAGGGGCTTCAGCCTACGAGCAGTACTTC
CDR3aa: CASSVGASAYEQYF

abundance: few
j_gene: TRBJ2-1
v_gene: TRBV2
d_gene: TRBD2
CDR3nt: TGTGCCAGCATCCCACTGGGACTAGCGACTTACAATGAGCAGTTCTTC
CDR3aa: CASIPLGLATYNEQFF

abundance: .
j_gene: TRBJ1-4
v_gene: TRBV5-1
d_gene: .
CDR3nt: TGCGTCAGCAGCTTGACTGCAACTAATGAAAAACTGTTTTTT
CDR3aa: CVSSLTATNEKLFF

abundance: many
j_gene: TRBJ2-1
v_gene: TRBV6-5
d_gene: .
CDR3nt: TGTGCCAGCAGTGGATCTCTAGCGTACTCCTACAATGAGCAGTTCTTC
CDR3aa: CASSGSLAYSYNEQFF

abundance: few
j_gene: TRBJ2-7
v_gene: TRBV29-1
d_gene: TRBD1
CDR3nt: TGCAGCGCCCCCGGGACAGGGGACGAGCAGTACTTC
CDR3aa: CSAPGTGDEQYF

abundance: once
j_gene: TRBJ2-3
v_gene: TRBV20-1
d_gene: .
CDR3nt: TGCAGTGCTAGAAAACCCTCAGATACGCAGTATTTT
CDR3aa: CSARKPSDTQYF

abundance: many
j_gene: TRBJ2-3
v_gene: TRBV20-1
d_gene: .
CDR3nt: TGCAGTGCACGATGGGCGGTATCTAGCACAGATACGCAGTATTTT
CDR3aa: CSARWAVSSTDTQYF

abundance: large
j_gene: TRBJ1-5
v_gene: TRBV7-9
d_gene: .
CDR3nt: TGTGCCAGCAGCTCGACAGCTAGCAATCAGCCCCAGCATTTT
CDR3aa: CASSSTASNQPQHF

abundance: many
j_gene: TRBJ1-5
v_gene: TRBV12-3/TRBV12-4
d_gene: .
CDR3nt: TGTGCCAGCAGTTTATGGGCAGCGGCCAATCAGCCCCAGCATTTT
CDR3aa: CASSLWAAANQPQHF

abundance: .
j_gene: TRBJ2-7
v_gene: TRBV5-1
d_gene: TRBD1
CDR3nt: TGCGCCAGCAGCTTGGTTCCAGGGGGCGACGAGCAGTACTTC
CDR3aa: CASSLVPGGDEQYF

abundance: .
j_gene: TRBJ2-1
v_gene: TRBV6-1
d_gene: .
CDR3nt: TGTGCCAGCAGCCCGGAGGGCTCCTACAATGAGCAGTTCTTC
CDR3aa: CASSPEGSYNEQFF

abundance: .
j_gene: TRBJ2-3
v_gene: TRBV18
d_gene: .
CDR3nt: TGTGCCAGCTCACCAGAACAGCTCACAGATACGCAGTATTTT
CDR3aa: CASSPEQLTDTQYF